This T cell receptor (beta chain) derives from a study of blood T cell repertoires in COVID-19. The germline V gene encodes CDR1 SGHTA and CDR2 FQGNSA. The CDR3 contains 11 residues. The V end was cut by 1 base, the J end by 9 bases, with 7 bases between. Those enrolled, adults aged roughly 18 to 89 years, came from some 23 US areas. Authors' data handling: Reference gene primer amplification gave nucleated cell count estimates. Some clones are missing from TCRdb's copy, which holds only in-frame ones; the method was immunoSEQ multiplex PCR. The V and J calls and clone size are taken from that table; D and trimming were inferred from the DNA. Found here are more than 150,000 clones, roughly 90% of them singletons; the top ten hold 6% to 7.5%.

Sample: PBMCs or T cells enriched from blood (not recorded which). This receptor was identified in a woman aged 45-60 years who had recovered from COVID-19. The chain is built from TRBV7-2 and TRBJ2-7, with TRBD2 as a possible D gene (5 bases). CDR3 coding DNA: TGTGCCAGCAGCTTAGGAGGGTGGCAGTACTTC. Translated: CASSLGGWQYF.